Presented here are 14 T cell receptor beta chains from one specimen sequenced in a study of blood T cell repertoires in COVID-19. Profiled with immunoSEQ multiplex PCR; TCRdb holds only in-frame clones, not every one. The sample lists about 330,000 clones, around 87% seen once, with approximately 5.3% in the top ten. Sequencing was performed on PBMCs or T cells enriched from blood (not recorded which). These receptors were obtained from a young woman who had recovered from COVID-19.

The CDR3 loop reads CASSNRGFYGYTF. In DNA form, the CDR3 reads TGTGCCAGCAGTAATCGGGGGTTCTATGGCTACACCTTC. The V gene is TRBV12-3 or TRBV12-4, the J gene TRBJ1-2; D is perhaps TRBD1 (5 bases). CDR3 length equals 13 residues. Between the trimmed V and J ends, which lost 5 bases and 4 bases, there was a span of 11 bases.

The chain is built from TRBV19 and TRBJ1-2; 7 positions agree with TRBD1. The CDR3 covers 14 residues. Germline V gene data show CDR1 as LNHDA and CDR2 as SQIVND (reference sequence). V was pared by 7 bases and J by 0 bases, with 5 bases of the junction left unmatched. CDR3 sequence: CASTKTGTNYGYTF. The CDR3, as DNA: TGTGCCAGTACCAAGACAGGGACTAACTATGGCTACACCTTC.

As to this clone: One junction end disagrees with the germline gene, perhaps due to a read error. The chain has TRBV14 and TRBJ1-2; no reliable D call. Germline CDR1 and CDR2: SGHDN and FVKESK. This CDR3 spans 11 amino acids. The CDR3 loop reads CASSPGGEAFF. CDR3 nucleotides: TGTGCCAGCAGCCCTGGTGGGGAGGCTTTCTTC.

V is TRBV11-3 and J is TRBJ2-1, with TRBD2 identical over 8 bases. Germline loops: CDR1 SGHNT, CDR2 YENEEA. J lost 4 bases, V lost 2 bases, and 13 bases had no gene match. This CDR3 has 18 residues. The CDR3 reads CASSLSAGRGDFYNEQFF. Here the CDR3 DNA reads TGTGCCAGCAGCTTATCGGCGGGGCGGGGGGACTTTTACAATGAGCAGTTCTTC.

This clone was counted a single time. The J gene is TRBJ2-1, the V gene TRBV5-5; D not resolved. Germline assignment: CDR1 SGHKS and CDR2 YYEKEE (reference sequence). V was cut by 3 bases and J by 14 bases, with 15 bases left in between. The CDR3 length is 12 residues. The chain's CDR3 is CASSSAAAVKFF. The CDR3 nucleotides read TGTGCCAGCAGCTCCGCGGCCGCGGTCAAGTTCTTC. Based on the CDR3 plus reference TRBV5-5 and TRBJ2-1, the full variable domain is DAGVTQSPTHLIKTRGQQVTLRCSPISGHKSVSWYQQVLGQGPQFIFQYYEKEERGRGNFPDRFSARQFPNYSSELNVNALLLGDSALYLCASSSAAAVKFFGPGTRLTVL.

The chain is built from TRBV5-1 and TRBJ2-2, with D perhaps TRBD1 (5 bases). The CDR3 contains 16 residues. The V end was cut by 4 bases, the J end by 4 bases, with 17 bases between. Germline CDR1 is SGHRS and CDR2 is YFSETQ. CDR3 protein: CASSPLGQGGTGELFF. DNA of the CDR3: TGCGCCAGCAGCCCCCTAGGGCAGGGTGGCACCGGGGAGCTGTTTTTT.

The rearrangement links TRBV9 to TRBJ2-3, with TRBD2 matching 9 bases. This CDR3 is 16 amino acids long. Per the germline V gene, CDR1 is SGDLS and CDR2 is YYNGEE. Trimming at V came to 0 bases and at J to 4 bases, leaving 6 bases not matched to a gene. The CDR3 loop reads CASSVVSAGGSDTQYF. The CDR3 coding sequence is TGTGCCAGCAGCGTAGTATCCGCGGGGGGGTCAGATACGCAGTATTTT.

The chain carries TRBV7-2 and TRBJ2-1; 12 bases fit TRBD2. The CDR3 is 15 amino acids. CDR1 is SGHTA, CDR2 FQGNSA, per germline. Trimming cost V 5 bases and J 4 bases; bases outside gene matches: 3. This chain's CDR3 is CASSIGLAGYNEQFF. The DNA of the CDR3 is TGTGCCAGCAGCATCGGACTAGCGGGGTACAATGAGCAGTTCTTC.

This clone was seen repeatedly, ten times or more. Other DNA sequences from this sample encode an identical CDR3 as well. This sequence joins TRBV7-9 and TRBJ1-1; D gene ambiguous. V was pared by 3 bases and J by 1 base, with 6 bases between. Germline loops: CDR1 SEHNR, CDR2 FQNEAQ (reference sequence). CDR3 length equals 13 residues. CDR3 bases: TGTGCCAGCAGCTTCTCGGGGAACACTGAAGCTTTCTTT. This encodes CASSFSGNTEAFF.

This clone has only one observation. This chain connects TRBV3-1 (or the pseudogene TRBV3-2) to TRBJ2-1; 7 positions agree with TRBD2. Germline V lookup: CDR1 LGHDT, CDR2 YNNKEL (reference sequence). Trimming removed 5 bases from V and 8 bases from J; junction bases left unmatched: 6. The CDR3 spans 13 residues. CDR3 loop: CASSKLASDEQFF. The CDR3 DNA sequence: TGTGCCAGCAGCAAACTAGCGTCGGATGAGCAGTTCTTC.

This sequence joins TRBV20-1 and TRBJ2-7, with 10 bases identical to TRBD1. V lost 3 bases, J lost 5 bases, and 10 bases stayed unmatched. This CDR3 region has 15 residues. Germline CDR1 is DFQATT and CDR2 is SNEGSKA (reference sequence). The CDR3 sequence: CSASPGQGGVNEQYF. For the CDR3, the DNA is TGCAGTGCTAGTCCCGGACAGGGGGGAGTGAACGAGCAGTACTTC.

This clone was seen only once. This chain connects TRBV7-3 to TRBJ1-3; D unresolved. In germline, CDR1 is SGHTA, CDR2 FQGTGA. The V gene lost 5 bases and the J gene lost 8 bases, with 13 bases spanning the gap. CDR3 length: 13 residues. The CDR3 sequence: CASSLRLGDTIYF. The DNA for the CDR3 is TGTGCCAGCAGCCTCCGACTCGGGGACACCATATATTTT.

The rearrangement uses TRBV19 and TRBJ1-1, with D possibly matching TRBD1 (5 bases). This CDR3 comprises 13 residues. V gave up 7 bases and J gave up 5 bases, with 14 bases separating them. Looked up from germline, CDR1 is LNHDA and CDR2 is SQIVND (reference sequence). In DNA, the CDR3 is TGTGCCAGTACTCCGGCAGGGCGAACTGAAGCTTTCTTT. This gives the protein CASTPAGRTEAFF.

The rearrangement joins TRBV19 to TRBJ2-1; a weak D match, TRBD2 (5 bases). The V gene lost 3 bases and the J gene lost 0 bases, with 12 bases spanning the gap. The CDR3 loop spans 16 amino acids. Germline V gene lookup returns CDR1 LNHDA and CDR2 SQIVND (reference sequence). In nucleotides, the CDR3 is TGTGCCAGTAGTATTCCGGGGATTGTCTCCTACAATGAGCAGTTCTTC. Translation: CASSIPGIVSYNEQFF.